The 27 T cell receptor beta chains reported below all come from one sample, sequenced in a study of siplizumab effects on memory and regulatory T cells. The method was immunoSEQ multiplex PCR; TCRdb's version includes in-frame clones alone and lacks a portion of them. The sample carries over 65,000 clones, around 93% recorded once. The specimen was CD8+ T cells sorted from blood. These receptors were obtained from a human donor in good health.

Of note for this clone: A much larger clone is a single base away; this may be a read error. V usage is TRBV2 and J usage is TRBJ2-6; tentatively, D is TRBD1 (5 bases). Germline loops: CDR1 SNHLY, CDR2 FYNNEI. Trimming took 3 bases from V and 2 from J, leaving 5 bases between them. This CDR3 region has 14 residues. In DNA, the CDR3 is TGTGCCAGCAGTGAGGGGCCTGGGGCCAACGTCCTGACTTTC. Translated: CASSEGPGANVLTF.

V usage is TRBV14 and J usage is TRBJ2-3; no reliable D call. The CDR3 runs to 12 residues. CDR1 and CDR2 (germline): SGHDN, FVKESK. V dropped 4 bases and J dropped 5 bases, with 7 bases sitting between them. CDR3 bases: TGTGCCAGCAGCCTGATGGGAGATACGCAGTATTTT. It codes for CASSLMGDTQYF.

This clone was detected a few times. V gene TRBV2 combines with J gene TRBJ1-3; TRBD1 is a possible D gene (5 bases). Germline loops: CDR1 SNHLY, CDR2 FYNNEI. This CDR3 has 15 amino acids. Deletions cut 2 bases from V and 2 bases from J, with 10 bases between. The CDR3 is CASSELWGAGNTIYF. The CDR3 DNA reads TGTGCCAGCAGTGAACTGTGGGGGGCTGGAAACACCATATATTTT. Together with reference TRBV2 and TRBJ1-3, the CDR3 gives the full variable domain: EPEVTQTPSHQVTQMGQEVILRCVPISNHLYFYWYRQILGQKVEFLVSFYNNEISEKSEIFDDQFSVERPDGSNFTLKIRSTKLEDSAMYFCASSELWGAGNTIYFGEGSWLTVV.

The chain uses TRBV14 and TRBJ2-5; the D call may be TRBD1 or TRBD2 (5 bases each). The CDR3 spans 14 residues. The V end was cut by 4 bases, the J end by 2 bases, with 11 bases between. Germline V gene data show CDR1 as SGHDN and CDR2 as FVKESK. The CDR3 loop is CASSLYRTQETQYF. The CDR3 DNA reads TGTGCCAGCAGCCTCTACAGGACTCAAGAGACCCAGTACTTC.

The V call is TRBV5-5, the J call TRBJ2-5; 8 bases align to TRBD1. The DNA end is a closer match to TRBJ2-7, so the J assignment may be wrong. The CDR3 has 14 amino acids. Germline CDR1 is SGHKS and CDR2 is YYEKEE (reference sequence). The CDR3: CASSSGQATYEQYF. CDR3 in DNA: TGTGCCAGCAGCTCGGGACAGGCGACCTACGAGCAGTACTTC.

The rearrangement links TRBV11-2 to TRBJ1-4; a possible D gene is TRBD1 (6 bases). The length of the CDR3 is 14 residues. The germline V and J ends were trimmed by 6 bases and 7 bases, with 15 bases remaining between them. CDR1 and CDR2 from the germline V gene are SGHAT and FQNNGV. DNA for the CDR3: TGTGCCAGCAGTTTACCGGGACAAGGTGAAAAACTGTTTTTT. This sequence encodes CASSLPGQGEKLFF.

The V gene is TRBV7-9, the J gene TRBJ2-1, with D perhaps TRBD2 (5 bases). CDR3 length: 14 amino acids. Trimming took 0 bases from V and 7 from J, leaving 10 bases between them. Germline V gene lookup returns CDR1 SEHNR and CDR2 FQNEAQ (reference sequence). CDR3 protein: CASSLARLPNEQFF. DNA of the CDR3: TGTGCCAGCAGCTTAGCGCGACTACCAAATGAGCAGTTCTTC.

As DNA, the CDR3 is TGTGCCAGTACCCCAGGTGGGACTGAAGCTTTCTTT. Translated, it gives CASTPGGTEAFF. The chain links TRBV19 to TRBJ1-1; D is ambiguous. CDR1 and CDR2 (germline): LNHDA, SQIVND (reference sequence). Trimming pared 7 bases from V and 5 bases from J, leaving 11 bases between. There are 12 residues in the CDR3.

The rearrangement links TRBV19 to TRBJ1-2; D may be TRBD1 (5 bases). CDR3 length: 13 residues. V lost 3 bases to trimming and J lost 2 bases, with 7 bases between them. The germline CDR1 and CDR2 sequences are LNHDA and SQIVND (reference sequence). Written as DNA, the CDR3 is TGTGCCAGTAGTATCGGGACCAACTATGGCTACACCTTC. Translating it yields CASSIGTNYGYTF.

The chain couples TRBV7-3 to TRBJ2-7, with 10 bases identical to TRBD1. Germline V gives CDR1 SGHTA, CDR2 FQGTGA. The V gene end was trimmed by 5 bases and the J gene end by 4 bases; junction bases not matched to a gene: 8. This CDR3 region has 15 residues. Here the CDR3 DNA reads TGTGCCAGCAGCATGACAGGGGGCGTTGCGTACGAGCAGTACTTC. It yields the protein CASSMTGGVAYEQYF.

The chain links TRBV18 to TRBJ2-3; TRBD1 aligns across 9 bases. The CDR3 has 15 residues. V gave up 6 bases and J gave up 2 bases; unmatched junction bases: 6. Germline loops: CDR1 KGHSH, CDR2 LQKENI. The DNA for the CDR3 is TGTGCCAGCTCCCCGGACAGGGGCATCACAGATACGCAGTATTTT. It specifies CASSPDRGITDTQYF.

The CDR3 DNA sequence: TGTGCCTGGATCACGGGACGCCGGGGGGCTCAGTACTTC. Translation gives CAWITGRRGAQYF. The chain combines TRBV30 with TRBJ2-4, with TRBD2 as a possible D gene (7 bases). CDR1 and CDR2 (germline): GTSNPN, SVGIG (reference sequence). V lost 4 bases to trimming and J lost 12 bases, with 19 bases between them. The CDR3 is 13 residues long.

This clone has just a few counts. The chain employs TRBV27 and TRBJ1-1; possibly TRBD1 for D (6 bases). Germline loops: CDR1 MNHEY, CDR2 SMNVEV (reference sequence). The CDR3 sequence is 15 residues long. Trimming shortened V by 0 bases and J by 4 bases, and 12 bases separated the two germline ends. The DNA for the CDR3 is TGTGCCAGCAGTTTATCGTGGGGGGCTGGCACTGAAGCTTTCTTT. Protein sequence: CASSLSWGAGTEAFF.

The chain couples TRBV6-5 to TRBJ1-1, with D possibly TRBD1 on 5 matching bases. CDR1 is MNHEY and CDR2 is SVGAGI in the germline V gene. The CDR3 is 12 residues long. Trimming removed 6 bases at V and 1 base at J, with 6 bases between. The CDR3, as DNA: TGTGCCAGCAGGGGGCAGAACACTGAAGCTTTCTTT. As protein: CASRGQNTEAFF.

CDR3 sequence: CASSQGSGVNTEAFF. The DNA of the CDR3 is TGCGCCAGCAGCCAAGGTTCCGGCGTGAACACTGAAGCTTTCTTT. The V gene is TRBV4-3, the J gene TRBJ1-1; D gene ambiguous. The CDR3 is made up of 15 amino acids. The ends were cut back, 1 base at V and 0 bases at J, with 9 bases in the middle. Germline loops: CDR1 LGHNA, CDR2 YSLEER.

This chain connects TRBV29-1 to TRBJ2-1, with TRBD1 as a possible D gene (5 bases). This CDR3 has 13 residues. The V end was cut by 1 base, the J end by 2 bases, with 6 bases between. CDR1 is SQVTM, CDR2 ANQGSEA, per germline. The CDR3 spells CSVEGGPYNEQFF. The CDR3, as DNA: TGCAGCGTTGAAGGGGGCCCCTACAATGAGCAGTTCTTC.

The V call is TRBV5-8, the J call TRBJ2-3; D is undetermined. Trimming stripped 4 bases from V and 2 bases from J, with 11 bases between. Looked up from germline, CDR1 is SGHTS and CDR2 is YDEGEE. The CDR3 spans 14 residues. Here the CDR3 reads CASSPTAFTDTQYF. DNA for the CDR3: TGTGCCAGCAGCCCGACGGCATTCACAGATACGCAGTATTTT.

The V and J genes are TRBV7-2 and TRBJ2-7, with TRBD1 matching over 7 bases. The germline V gene encodes CDR1 SGHTA and CDR2 FQGNSA. This CDR3 has 14 amino acids. With V trimmed by 3 bases and J by 0 bases, 2 bases remained unmatched. CDR3 coding DNA: TGTGCCAGCAGCTTCGCAGGGGGCTCCTACGAGCAGTACTTC. Residues: CASSFAGGSYEQYF.

V and J are TRBV5-5 and TRBJ1-1; the D is unclear. From germline, CDR1 is SGHKS and CDR2 YYEKEE (reference sequence). The germline V and J ends were trimmed by 4 bases and 0 bases, with 10 bases remaining between them. This CDR3 has 14 amino acids. The CDR3, as DNA: TGTGCCAGCAGCCTGTGGGGTATGAACACTGAAGCTTTCTTT. It specifies CASSLWGMNTEAFF.

The chain couples TRBV19 to TRBJ2-5; D is perhaps TRBD2 (6 bases). Deletions cut 7 bases from V and 1 base from J, with 10 bases between. The germline CDR1 and CDR2 sequences are LNHDA and SQIVND (reference sequence). The CDR3 spans 13 residues. CDR3 in amino acids: CASTSAGQETQYF. CDR3 bases: TGTGCCAGTACGTCAGCGGGCCAAGAGACCCAGTACTTC.

The CDR3 nucleotides are TGTGCCAGCAGCCTGGGACGGACTGAAAAACTGTTTTTT. This sequence encodes CASSLGRTEKLFF. The chain is built from TRBV5-6 and TRBJ1-4, with D perhaps TRBD1 (5 bases). This CDR3 has 13 residues. V dropped 4 bases and J dropped 7 bases, with 11 bases sitting between them. Germline CDR1 is SGHDT and CDR2 is YYEEEE.

This CDR3 is CASSQAEGRPYEQYF. CDR3 DNA: TGTGCCAGCAGCCAAGCAGAAGGACGGCCCTACGAGCAGTACTTC. The genes are TRBV14 and TRBJ2-7, with D uncertain. Trimming pared 1 base from V and 2 bases from J, leaving 12 bases between. Germline V lookup: CDR1 SGHDN, CDR2 FVKESK. The CDR3 covers 15 residues.

The chain employs TRBV27 and TRBJ1-2; D may be TRBD1 (5 bases). Germline V lookup: CDR1 MNHEY, CDR2 SMNVEV (reference sequence). Trimming took 6 bases from V and 3 from J, leaving 17 bases between them. The CDR3 spans 15 residues. The CDR3 here is CASRYPQGSYYGYTF. For the CDR3, the DNA is TGTGCCAGCAGGTACCCCCAGGGATCCTACTATGGCTACACCTTC.

The rearrangement joins TRBV9 to TRBJ2-5; 7 bases match TRBD2. This CDR3 contains 16 residues. V lost 3 bases and J lost 5; bases outside the gene matches: 13. CDR1 is SGDLS, CDR2 YYNGEE, per germline. CDR3 DNA sequence: TGTGCCAGCAGCGCGGAGGGAGGGGCCGGTGGGGAGACCCAGTACTTC. Translated, it gives CASSAEGGAGGETQYF.

The chain carries TRBV27 and TRBJ2-5, with D hard to call. CDR1 is MNHEY and CDR2 is SMNVEV in the germline V gene (reference sequence). Trimming left V 2 bases short and J 4 bases short, with 11 bases between. CDR3 length: 14 amino acids. CDR3 sequence reads: CASSLQFLGETQYF. The CDR3 nucleotides read TGTGCCAGCAGTTTACAGTTCTTGGGAGAGACCCAGTACTTC.

This clone was seen a single time. The V and J genes are TRBV7-9 and TRBJ2-7, with a tentative D call TRBD1 (6 bases). Germline V CDR1 and CDR2: SEHNR, FQNEAQ (reference sequence). Deletions cut 4 bases from V and 2 bases from J, with 12 bases between. The CDR3 sequence is 14 residues long. The CDR3 DNA reads TGTGCCAGCAGCTCCCGGGACAAACCCTACGAGCAGTACTTC. It codes for CASSSRDKPYEQYF.

As DNA, the CDR3 is TGTGCCAGCAGTGAGACGCCCTCGGACACTGAAGCTTTCTTT. It encodes CASSETPSDTEAFF. The gene calls are TRBV6-1 and TRBJ1-1; D not resolved. The V gene's germline CDR1 is MNHNS and CDR2 SASEGT. Between the trimmed V and J ends, which lost 3 bases and 3 bases, there was a span of 11 bases. There are 14 residues in the CDR3.